Listed below are T cell receptor beta chains from one sample, sequenced in a study of cytomegalovirus exposure and HLA in healthy donors. Data came from immunoSEQ multiplex PCR; TCRdb stores just in-frame clones and leaves some out. Altogether around 150,000 clones are present, 81% being singletons, with the ten largest covering roughly 13%. The material sequenced was PBMCs. These TCRs come from a woman aged 45-59 years in good health and CMV-seronegative. The CDR3 runs from the conserved cysteine through the conserved F or W. D genes are given only for firm matches. Clone size is given for some rows only: seen once, a few or many times, or a class if the clone is expanded.

v_gene: TRBV19
j_gene: TRBJ2-7
abundance: once
d_gene: TRBD1
CDR3nt: TGTGCCAGTAGTCCTGGGACAGGGTACTTCAGGTTTTCGTCCTACGAGCAGTACTTC
CDR3aa: CASSPGTGYFRFSSYEQYF

v_gene: TRBV7-6
j_gene: TRBJ2-2
abundance: -
d_gene: -
CDR3nt: TGTGCCAGCAGCTTCCTAGCTCTCGGGGCCGGGGAGCTGTTTTTT
CDR3aa: CASSFLALGAGELFF

v_gene: TRBV30
j_gene: TRBJ1-1
abundance: -
d_gene: -
CDR3nt: TGTGCCTGGAGAATAGGGGGGGCGAACACTGAAGCTTTCTTT
CDR3aa: CAWRIGGANTEAFF

v_gene: TRBV18
j_gene: TRBJ2-2
abundance: few
d_gene: -
CDR3nt: TGTGCCAGCTCACTCACCCAGGGATACGCCGGGGAGCTGTTTTTT
CDR3aa: CASSLTQGYAGELFF

v_gene: TRBV19
j_gene: TRBJ1-5
abundance: -
d_gene: TRBD1
CDR3nt: TGTGCCAGTAGTCTAGGGAGACAGGGGGCTAGCAATCAGCCCCAGCATTTT
CDR3aa: CASSLGRQGASNQPQHF

v_gene: TRBV5-1
j_gene: TRBJ2-7
abundance: once
d_gene: TRBD2
CDR3nt: TGCGCCAGCAGCCGGGAGGGCGGGAGCTACGAGCAGTACTTC
CDR3aa: CASSREGGSYEQYF

v_gene: TRBV4-2
j_gene: TRBJ2-1
abundance: once
d_gene: -
CDR3nt: TGTGCCAGCAGCCGAGAGCGGGACAATGAGCAGTTCTTC
CDR3aa: CASSRERDNEQFF

v_gene: TRBV2
j_gene: TRBJ2-3
abundance: many
d_gene: TRBD1
CDR3nt: TGTGCCAGCAAAAGGGGACAGGGGGCCCCGGATACGCAGTATTTT
CDR3aa: CASKRGQGAPDTQYF

v_gene: TRBV29-1
j_gene: TRBJ1-1
abundance: few
d_gene: -
CDR3nt: TGCAGCGTTGAGTCGACAGCCGATGAAGCTTTCTTT
CDR3aa: CSVESTADEAFF

v_gene: TRBV28
j_gene: TRBJ2-7
abundance: -
d_gene: -
CDR3nt: TGTGCCAGCAGTTCCAGAGACACCGTCTACGAGCAGTACTTC
CDR3aa: CASSSRDTVYEQYF

v_gene: TRBV27
j_gene: TRBJ1-2
abundance: -
d_gene: TRBD1
CDR3nt: TGTGCCAGCAGTTTCCTCGGACAGGGAATATTTGGCCACACCTTC
CDR3aa: CASSFLGQGIFGHTF

v_gene: TRBV7-2
j_gene: TRBJ1-2
abundance: -
d_gene: TRBD1
CDR3nt: TGTGCCAGCAGCTCGTCGGGACAGAAGAACTATGGCTACACCTTC
CDR3aa: CASSSSGQKNYGYTF

v_gene: TRBV9
j_gene: TRBJ1-1
abundance: -
d_gene: TRBD1
CDR3nt: TGTGCCAGCAGCGTAGCCTCTGGGACAGACATGAACACTGAAGCTTTCTTT
CDR3aa: CASSVASGTDMNTEAFF

v_gene: TRBV6-1
j_gene: TRBJ2-4
abundance: -
d_gene: TRBD2
CDR3nt: TGTGCCAGCAGCCACGGACTAGCTGGAAACATTCAGTACTTC
CDR3aa: CASSHGLAGNIQYF

v_gene: TRBV27
j_gene: TRBJ1-2
abundance: -
d_gene: -
CDR3nt: TGTGCCAGCAGCCAAGGGGGTTCCCGGTATGGCTACACCTTC
CDR3aa: CASSQGGSRYGYTF

v_gene: TRBV6-6
j_gene: TRBJ2-5
abundance: -
d_gene: -
CDR3nt: TGTGCCAGCAGCAACAGGGCTATTACACAAGAGACCCAGTACTTC
CDR3aa: CASSNRAITQETQYF

v_gene: TRBV7-2
j_gene: TRBJ1-1
abundance: -
d_gene: -
CDR3nt: TGTGCCAGCAGCCTCGACCCATCCGGGGGCACTGAAGCTTTCTTT
CDR3aa: CASSLDPSGGTEAFF

v_gene: TRBV5-1
j_gene: TRBJ2-3
abundance: -
d_gene: TRBD2
CDR3nt: TGCGCCAGCAGCTCCGGACTAGCGGGGATCACAGATACGCAGTATTTT
CDR3aa: CASSSGLAGITDTQYF

v_gene: TRBV11-2
j_gene: TRBJ2-3
abundance: -
d_gene: TRBD2
CDR3nt: TGTGCCAGCAGCTTAGATCGGGACTACCGCGCAGATACGCAGTATTTT
CDR3aa: CASSLDRDYRADTQYF

v_gene: TRBV5-4
j_gene: TRBJ1-1
abundance: -
d_gene: -
CDR3nt: TGTGCCAGCAGCTTGAAGAGAGGAATGAACACTGAAGCTTTCTTT
CDR3aa: CASSLKRGMNTEAFF

v_gene: TRBV10-3
j_gene: TRBJ2-7
abundance: -
d_gene: TRBD1
CDR3nt: TGTGCCATCAGTCTGACAGGGGGCAACTACGAGCAGTACTTC
CDR3aa: CAISLTGGNYEQYF

v_gene: TRBV7-2
j_gene: TRBJ2-1
abundance: once
d_gene: TRBD2
CDR3nt: TGTGCCAGCAGCTTCACTAGCGGGGGGGCAAATGAGCAGTTCTTC
CDR3aa: CASSFTSGGANEQFF

v_gene: TRBV2
j_gene: TRBJ1-5
abundance: -
d_gene: -
CDR3nt: TGTGCCAGCAGTGAATTGGGGGGAGGCGATCGCAATCAGCCCCAGCATTTT
CDR3aa: CASSELGGGDRNQPQHF

v_gene: TRBV7-9
j_gene: TRBJ2-1
abundance: -
d_gene: -
CDR3nt: TGTGCCAGCAGTCTAGGGAGCGTAAGCGTCAATGAGCAGTTCTTC
CDR3aa: CASSLGSVSVNEQFF

v_gene: TRBV27
j_gene: TRBJ2-7
abundance: -
d_gene: -
CDR3nt: TGTGCCAGCAGTTCCAGGGGAGGGCCCTACGAGCAGTACTTC
CDR3aa: CASSSRGGPYEQYF

v_gene: TRBV5-1
j_gene: TRBJ2-7
abundance: once
d_gene: TRBD2
CDR3nt: TGCGCCAGCAGCGTCGGACTAGCGTTGAGCTCCTACGAGCAGTACTTC
CDR3aa: CASSVGLALSSYEQYF

v_gene: TRBV10-3
j_gene: TRBJ1-1
abundance: few
d_gene: -
CDR3nt: TGTGCCATCAGGGGAGGGACGGCGAACACTGAAGCTTTCTTT
CDR3aa: CAIRGGTANTEAFF

v_gene: TRBV19
j_gene: TRBJ2-2
abundance: few
d_gene: TRBD1
CDR3nt: TGTGCCAGTAGTACTACAGGGGGCGGCACCGGGGAGCTGTTTTTT
CDR3aa: CASSTTGGGTGELFF

v_gene: TRBV7-9
j_gene: TRBJ2-7
abundance: -
d_gene: TRBD1
CDR3nt: TGTGCCAGCATGGTATCCGGGACAGACGAGCAGTACTTC
CDR3aa: CASMVSGTDEQYF

v_gene: TRBV7-2
j_gene: TRBJ1-5
abundance: -
d_gene: -
CDR3nt: TGTGCCAGCAGCTTAACAGGGAGAGAAGTCGGCAATCAGCCCCAGCATTTT
CDR3aa: CASSLTGREVGNQPQHF

v_gene: TRBV13
j_gene: TRBJ2-7
abundance: once
d_gene: TRBD1
CDR3nt: TGTGCCAGCAGCCGAGGACAGGGGGCCCGGGAGCAGTACTTC
CDR3aa: CASSRGQGAREQYF

v_gene: TRBV5-6
j_gene: TRBJ2-7
abundance: once
d_gene: -
CDR3nt: TGTGCCAGCAGCTTGACAGGGTTTAACTACGAGCAGTACTTC
CDR3aa: CASSLTGFNYEQYF

v_gene: TRBV5-1
j_gene: TRBJ2-7
abundance: -
d_gene: TRBD1
CDR3nt: TGCGCCAGCAGCCTGGGACAGGGGAGCTACGAGCAGTACTTC
CDR3aa: CASSLGQGSYEQYF

v_gene: TRBV5-1
j_gene: TRBJ1-3
abundance: -
d_gene: -
CDR3nt: TGCGCCAGCAGCTTGGGCGGGCCCTCTGGAAACACCATATATTTT
CDR3aa: CASSLGGPSGNTIYF

v_gene: TRBV29-1
j_gene: TRBJ1-2
abundance: few
d_gene: -
CDR3nt: TGCAGCGTTGAAGAAAGTACAGGTCGGTATGGCTACACCTTC
CDR3aa: CSVEESTGRYGYTF

v_gene: TRBV27
j_gene: TRBJ2-3
abundance: -
d_gene: -
CDR3nt: TGTGCCAGCAGCCCCTTGAGAACAGATACGCAGTATTTT
CDR3aa: CASSPLRTDTQYF

v_gene: TRBV27
j_gene: TRBJ2-2
abundance: -
d_gene: TRBD1
CDR3nt: TGTGCCAGCAGACTACCCGGGACAGGGAACACCGGGGAGCTGTTTTTT
CDR3aa: CASRLPGTGNTGELFF

v_gene: TRBV29-1
j_gene: TRBJ1-2
abundance: once
d_gene: -
CDR3nt: TGCAGCGTTCCTTTCGGCAGCGTGAACTATGGCTACACCTTC
CDR3aa: CSVPFGSVNYGYTF

v_gene: TRBV2
j_gene: TRBJ1-4
abundance: -
d_gene: TRBD1
CDR3nt: TGTGCCAGCAGGAGACAGGGCAACGAAAAACTGTTTTTT
CDR3aa: CASRRQGNEKLFF

v_gene: TRBV2
j_gene: TRBJ2-5
abundance: few
d_gene: -
CDR3nt: TGTGCCGGAGGAGGAGAGACCCAGTACTTC
CDR3aa: CAGGGETQYF

v_gene: TRBV5-4
j_gene: TRBJ1-1
abundance: -
d_gene: -
CDR3nt: TGTGCCAGCAGTCCTTCAGGGGACACTGAAGCTTTCTTT
CDR3aa: CASSPSGDTEAFF

v_gene: TRBV28
j_gene: TRBJ2-5
abundance: -
d_gene: -
CDR3nt: TGTGCCAGCAGTTTACCAGGTTCCGAGACCCAGTACTTC
CDR3aa: CASSLPGSETQYF

v_gene: TRBV4-1
j_gene: TRBJ1-5
abundance: once
d_gene: -
CDR3nt: TGCGCCAGCAGCCAAGAGCCCCAGCGGGATCAGCCCCAGCATTTT
CDR3aa: CASSQEPQRDQPQHF